A selection of T cell receptor beta chains follows, all from one sample in a study of graft-versus-host responses after intestinal transplantation. Assay used: immunoSEQ multiplex PCR; TCRdb lists only in-frame clones, some missing. The data show about 15,000 clones, about 61% seen once. Sample: ileum tissue, taken 524 days after transplant. The receptors come from a human patient who received an intestinal transplant, so some T cells may come from the graft donor. Each CDR3 is given with its conserved first and last residue. The D gene is left open where the match is weak. Part of the rows lack a size; the others show once, few, many or a class for expanded clones.

J: TRBJ1-5
D: .
size: .
V: TRBV4-3
CDR3: CASSQDRRNQPQHF
DNA: TGCGCCAGCAGCCAAGATAGGCGGAATCAGCCCCAGCATTTT

J: TRBJ2-6
D: TRBD1
size: .
V: TRBV14
CDR3: CASSQGQGLYFSGANVLTF
DNA: TGTGCCAGCAGCCAGGGACAGGGGCTGTATTTCTCTGGGGCCAACGTCCTGACTTTC

J: TRBJ2-7
D: .
size: .
V: TRBV6-5
CDR3: CASSSRQERSYEQYF
DNA: TGTGCCAGCAGCTCCCGACAGGAAAGGTCCTACGAGCAGTACTTC

J: TRBJ2-7
D: .
size: few
V: TRBV2
CDR3: CASIQGEGGYEQYF
DNA: TGTGCCAGTATACAGGGAGAAGGTGGCTACGAGCAGTACTTC

J: TRBJ1-2
D: .
size: .
V: TRBV5-4
CDR3: CASSRTERYGYTF
DNA: TGTGCCAGCAGCCGGACAGAGCGGTATGGCTACACCTTC

J: TRBJ2-3
D: TRBD2
size: .
V: TRBV4-3
CDR3: CASSLSLLAGSTDTQYF
DNA: TGCGCCAGCAGCCTAAGCCTACTAGCGGGGTCCACAGATACGCAGTATTTT

J: TRBJ2-3
D: .
size: few
V: TRBV10-1
CDR3: CASSELVGVGTDTQYF
DNA: TGCGCCAGCAGTGAGTTGGTCGGGGTCGGCACAGATACGCAGTATTTT

J: TRBJ2-5
D: TRBD2
size: few
V: TRBV5-1
CDR3: CASSPGLAGETQYF
DNA: TGCGCCAGCAGCCCGGGACTAGCGGGGGAGACCCAGTACTTC

J: TRBJ2-2
D: .
size: .
V: TRBV4-3
CDR3: CASSQATGFGELFF
DNA: TGCGCCAGCAGCCAAGCAACCGGGTTTGGGGAGCTGTTTTTT

J: TRBJ1-4
D: TRBD1
size: .
V: TRBV30
CDR3: CAWILRQGLNEKLFF
DNA: TGTGCCTGGATTCTGCGACAGGGCCTTAATGAAAAACTGTTTTTT

J: TRBJ1-1
D: .
size: .
V: TRBV2
CDR3: CASSERGTTEAFF
DNA: TGTGCCAGCAGTGAACGGGGAACCACTGAAGCTTTCTTT

J: TRBJ2-1
D: TRBD1
size: .
V: TRBV10-1
CDR3: CASSDQGVRPLFF
DNA: TGCGCCAGCAGTGATCAGGGGGTACGTCCTCTGTTCTTC

J: TRBJ2-2
D: TRBD2
size: many
V: TRBV4-3
CDR3: CASSQTSGGAGGELFF
DNA: TGCGCCAGCAGCCAAACTAGCGGGGGGGCCGGTGGGGAGCTGTTTTTT

J: TRBJ2-1
D: .
size: .
V: TRBV27
CDR3: CASSAGYNEQFF
DNA: TGTGCCAGTTCGGCGGGTTACAATGAGCAGTTCTTC

J: TRBJ2-7
D: .
size: .
V: TRBV10-1
CDR3: CASSELCRGSYEQYF
DNA: TGCGCCAGCAGTGAGCTGTGCAGGGGTTCCTACGAGCAGTACTTC

J: TRBJ2-7
D: TRBD1
size: .
V: TRBV5-1
CDR3: CASSLGTGLEQYF
DNA: TGCGCCAGCAGCTTAGGGACAGGTCTCGAGCAGTACTTC

J: TRBJ2-7
D: .
size: medium-sized
V: TRBV2
CDR3: CASSGLLAVIEQYF
DNA: TGTGCCAGCAGTGGTTTACTAGCTGTCATCGAGCAGTACTTC

J: TRBJ1-1
D: .
size: .
V: TRBV30
CDR3: CALVGVGNTEAFF
DNA: TGTGCCTTGGTCGGGGTAGGGAACACTGAAGCTTTCTTT

J: TRBJ1-2
D: TRBD1
size: .
V: TRBV11-3
CDR3: CASTQNAGQGSHGYTF
DNA: TGTGCCAGCACTCAAAACGCGGGACAGGGAAGCCATGGCTACACCTTC

J: TRBJ1-5
D: .
size: few
V: TRBV30
CDR3: CAWRQGNQPQHF
DNA: TGTGCCTGGAGACAGGGCAATCAGCCCCAGCATTTT

J: TRBJ2-5
D: .
size: .
V: TRBV10-1
CDR3: CASSATGSSETQYF
DNA: TGCGCCAGCAGTGCGACGGGGTCATCGGAGACCCAGTACTTC

J: TRBJ1-1
D: TRBD1
size: few
V: TRBV7-2
CDR3: CASSLTPGGGTEAFF
DNA: TGTGCCAGCAGCTTAACGCCAGGGGGTGGAACTGAAGCTTTCTTT

J: TRBJ1-5
D: .
size: .
V: TRBV7-5
CDR3: CARSHLPGHINQPQHF
DNA: TGTGCCAGAAGCCACCTCCCGGGACACATCAATCAGCCCCAGCATTTT

J: TRBJ2-5
D: TRBD1
size: .
V: TRBV7-8
CDR3: CASSLDRAGGGRETQYF
DNA: TGTGCCAGCAGCTTAGATCGGGCAGGGGGCGGGCGGGAGACCCAGTACTTC

J: TRBJ1-2
D: .
size: .
V: TRBV19
CDR3: CASSIGRGVGDYGYTF
DNA: TGTGCCAGTAGTATCGGCAGGGGCGTCGGGGACTATGGCTACACCTTC

J: TRBJ2-7
D: TRBD1
size: .
V: TRBV6-1
CDR3: CASRRGQGGEQYF
DNA: TGTGCCAGCAGACGGGGACAGGGGGGGGAGCAGTACTTC

J: TRBJ2-7
D: .
size: .
V: TRBV11-2
CDR3: CASSLLAQGRYEQYF
DNA: TGTGCCAGCAGCTTACTTGCACAGGGGAGGTACGAGCAGTACTTC

J: TRBJ2-1
D: .
size: few
V: TRBV19
CDR3: CASAPDSYNEQFF
DNA: TGTGCCAGCGCCCCGGACAGCTACAATGAGCAGTTCTTC

J: TRBJ2-1
D: .
size: once
V: TRBV7-9
CDR3: CASSFSAGNEQFF
DNA: TGTGCCAGCAGCTTTAGTGCGGGGAATGAGCAGTTCTTC

J: TRBJ1-6
D: TRBD1
size: .
V: TRBV4-3
CDR3: CASSQETGTGGSPLHF
DNA: TGCGCCAGCAGCCAAGAAACGGGGACAGGGGGCTCACCCCTCCACTTT

J: TRBJ2-3
D: TRBD2
size: .
V: TRBV7-2
CDR3: CTSRDIAGGPDTQYF
DNA: TGTACCAGCAGAGATATAGCGGGGGGGCCAGATACGCAGTATTTT

J: TRBJ2-1
D: TRBD2
size: .
V: TRBV27
CDR3: CASRPPFATPGLVYNEQFF
DNA: TGTGCCAGCAGGCCCCCTTTTGCCACCCCGGGACTAGTCTACAATGAGCAGTTCTTC

J: TRBJ2-1
D: TRBD1
size: .
V: TRBV9
CDR3: CASSARQGRNEQFF
DNA: TGTGCCAGCAGCGCCAGACAGGGTCGGAATGAGCAGTTCTTC

J: TRBJ2-5
D: TRBD1
size: .
V: TRBV6-4
CDR3: CASTRDRAQETQYF
DNA: TGTGCCAGCACCCGGGACAGGGCCCAAGAGACCCAGTACTTC

J: TRBJ1-5
D: .
size: few
V: TRBV21-1
CDR3: CASSRPVGGMSQPQHF
DNA: TGTGCCAGCAGCCGCCCGGTCGGGGGGATGAGTCAGCCCCAGCATTTT

J: TRBJ1-6
D: TRBD1
size: .
V: TRBV4-3
CDR3: CASSQDKGANNSPLHF
DNA: TGCGCCAGCAGCCAAGATAAGGGGGCGAATAATTCACCCCTCCACTTT

J: TRBJ2-7
D: .
size: medium-sized
V: TRBV7-6
CDR3: CASSSGAGRYEQYF
DNA: TGTGCCAGCAGCTCTGGGGCAGGGCGGTACGAGCAGTACTTC

J: TRBJ1-2
D: .
size: .
V: TRBV6-5
CDR3: CASSYRAGNYGYTF
DNA: TGTGCCAGCAGTTACAGGGCGGGAAACTATGGCTACACCTTC

J: TRBJ1-1
D: .
size: .
V: TRBV7-9
CDR3: CASSLGRGAGGSEAFF
DNA: TGTGCCAGCAGCTTAGGACGCGGTGCGGGGGGCTCTGAAGCTTTCTTT

J: TRBJ2-3
D: .
size: few
V: TRBV19
CDR3: CASTSSWDTQYF
DNA: TGTGCCAGTACCTCCAGTTGGGATACGCAGTATTTT

J: TRBJ2-7
D: .
size: .
V: TRBV2
CDR3: CASRQTGYEQYF
DNA: TGTGCCAGCAGACAAACAGGGTACGAGCAGTACTTC

J: TRBJ2-5
D: TRBD2
size: medium-sized
V: TRBV4-1
CDR3: CASSQGLAGGQETQYF
DNA: TGCGCCAGCAGCCAAGGACTAGCGGGGGGGCAAGAGACCCAGTACTTC